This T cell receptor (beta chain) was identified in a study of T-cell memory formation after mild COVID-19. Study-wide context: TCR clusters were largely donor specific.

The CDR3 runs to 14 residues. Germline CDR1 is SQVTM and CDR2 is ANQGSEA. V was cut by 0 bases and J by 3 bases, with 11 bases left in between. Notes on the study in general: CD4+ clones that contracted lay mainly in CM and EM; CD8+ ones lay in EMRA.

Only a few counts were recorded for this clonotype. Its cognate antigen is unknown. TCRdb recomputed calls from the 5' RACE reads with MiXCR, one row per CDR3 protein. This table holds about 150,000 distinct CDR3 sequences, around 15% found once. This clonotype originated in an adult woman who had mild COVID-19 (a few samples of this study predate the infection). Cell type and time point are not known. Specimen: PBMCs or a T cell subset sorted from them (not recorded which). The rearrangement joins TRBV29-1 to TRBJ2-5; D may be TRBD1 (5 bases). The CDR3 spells CSVEDWGKEETQYF. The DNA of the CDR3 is TGCAGCGTTGAAGATTGGGGCAAAGAAGAGACCCAGTACTTC.